This section outlines one T cell receptor (beta chain) sequence together with its context. This specimen belongs to a study of blood T cell repertoires in COVID-19. For the study at large: Researchers got acute and convalescent COVID-19 samples from the United States, Italy and Spain. T cells, B-cell-depleted T cells, or PBMCs provided the cDNA or gDNA that served as material.

With 2 bases removed from V and 1 base from J, the gap between germline ends came to 8 bases. Germline V lookup: CDR1 KGHSH, CDR2 LQKENI. The CDR3 is 14 amino acids. The method was immunoSEQ multiplex PCR; TCRdb's version includes in-frame clones alone and lacks a portion of them. The table has 100,000 to 150,000 clones, approximately 83% seen once. The sequence was collected from a man in his forties with active or convalescent COVID-19. Sequencing was done on a sample of peripheral blood. The rearrangement joins TRBV18 to TRBJ2-5, with D maybe TRBD1 (6 bases). The CDR3 region has the DNA TGTGCCAGCTCACCAACAGGGCCCCAAGAGACCCAGTACTTC. It specifies CASSPTGPQETQYF.